This T cell receptor (beta chain) is from a study of OX40 agonist ivuxolimab in advanced cancers. In the study overall: The patients received ivuxolimab by intravenous route every 2 weeks at 0.01 to 10 mg/kg. Hepatocellular carcinoma, melanoma, renal cell or head and neck cancer occurred in dose-escalation patients.

CDR1 MNHNY and CDR2 SVGAGI come from the germline V gene (reference sequence). The length of the CDR3 is 12 residues. Regarding the study as a whole: Among the lowest peripheral clonal expansion occurred in 0.1-3.0 mg/kg partial responders. Averaged across samples, CD8+ T cells carried more expanded clones than CD4+ did.

Profiling relied on immunoSEQ multiplex PCR, and the TCRdb table lists in-frame clones only, not all of them. Of some 19,000 clones in the sample, roughly 78% were seen once. Of note for this clone: The antigen remains unidentified.

This chain joins TRBV6-6 and TRBJ2-5; D not resolved. The end of the DNA fits TRBJ2-7 better, so the J call may be wrong. The starting material was CD4+ or CD8+ T cells sorted from blood, obtained in a trial of the OX40 agonist ivuxolimab. The clonotype was recovered from an adult with an advanced solid tumor such as melanoma, head and neck, liver or kidney cancer. The CDR3 region has the DNA TGTGCCAGCAGTTTCGGCAACCACGAGCAGTACTTC. Residues: CASSFGNHEQYF.